This T cell receptor (beta chain) was found in a study of T cells after posttransplantation cyclophosphamide. The study, taken as a whole, reports: TRB clonality was highly associated with recipient CMV seropositivity and reactivation.

Busulfan-fludarabine conditioning, marrow transplant, and cyclophosphamide on days +3 and +4 were administered. Some clones are missing from TCRdb's copy, which holds only in-frame ones; the method was immunoSEQ multiplex PCR. The data show approximately 17,000 clones, over 60% seen once. Looked up from germline, CDR1 is SGDLS and CDR2 is YYNGEE. This CDR3 contains 14 residues. V was clipped by 4 bases and J by 4 bases, with 14 bases between them. A remark on this clone: Its target is unknown.

The gene calls are TRBV9 and TRBJ1-2, with D maybe TRBD1 (6 bases). Material: CD8+ T cells sorted from PBMCs, obtained 1903 days after a stem cell transplant with posttransplant cyclophosphamide. This sequence originates from a female patient aged 40-49 years who received an allogeneic stem cell transplant from a related donor, was CMV-positive, and had no GVHD. Some T cells may trace back to the graft donor. DNA for the CDR3: TGTGCCAGCAGCCTCAAAGGGGGGGGCTATGGCTACACCTTC. This encodes CASSLKGGGYGYTF. Drawing the rest from reference TRBV9 and TRBJ1-2, the complete variable domain is DSGVTQTPKHLITATGQRVTLRCSPRSGDLSVYWYQQSLDQGLQFLIQYYNGEERAKGNILERFSAQQFPDLHSELNLSSLELGDSALYFCASSLKGGGYGYTFGSGTRLTVV.